This TCR beta chain stems from a study of PD-1 blockade in classical Hodgkin lymphoma. Study background: Once every 2 weeks, patients received intravenous nivolumab at 3 mg/kg. Study outcomes and limitations: Whoever responded completely had baseline diversity much like that seen in newly diagnosed patients. While CD8+ TCR diversity did not rise significantly by C4D1, CD4+ TCR diversity did. Patients who initiated nivolumab within 1 year of ASCT were excluded.

For this clone: Its antigen is still unknown.

CDR1 LNHDA and CDR2 SQIVND come from the germline V gene (reference sequence). The CDR3 totals 12 residues. Trimming removed 8 bases from V and 7 bases from J; junction bases left unmatched: 5. As for time point: cycle 4 day 1 (C4D1), after 5 to 7 weeks of nivolumab. All the patients suffered relapse after autologous stem cell transplantation, and brentuximab vedotin exposure differed. Sequencing used immunoSEQ multiplex PCR; TCRdb keeps in-frame clones, though not all of them. There are some 50,000 clones in the sample; around four fifths occur only once, and about 12% lies in the top ten. The V and J genes are TRBV19 and TRBJ2-1, with 7 bases fitting TRBD2. The receptor was derived from a human donor with classical Hodgkin lymphoma. Sequenced here: peripheral blood mononuclear cells (PBMCs), sampled before the fourth cycle of nivolumab. CDR3 in DNA: TGTGCCAGTTCGAGGGAGGGGAATGAGCAGTTCTTC. Amino acids: CASSREGNEQFF. The variable domain in full, completed from reference TRBV19 and TRBJ2-1, reads DGGITQSPKYLFRKEGQNVTLSCEQNLNHDAMYWYRQDPGQGLRLIYYSQIVNDFQKGDIAEGYSVSREKKESFPLTVTSAQKNPTAFYLCASSREGNEQFFGPGTRLTVL.